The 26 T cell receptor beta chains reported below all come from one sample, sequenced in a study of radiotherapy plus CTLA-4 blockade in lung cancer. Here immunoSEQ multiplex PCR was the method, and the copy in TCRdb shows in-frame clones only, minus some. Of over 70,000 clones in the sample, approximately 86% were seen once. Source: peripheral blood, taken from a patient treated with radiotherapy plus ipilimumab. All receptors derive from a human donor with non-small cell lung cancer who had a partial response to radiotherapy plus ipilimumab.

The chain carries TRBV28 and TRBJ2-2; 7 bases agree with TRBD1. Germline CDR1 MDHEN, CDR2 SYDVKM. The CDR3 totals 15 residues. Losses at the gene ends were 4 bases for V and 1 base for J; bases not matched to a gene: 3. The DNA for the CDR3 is TGTGCCAGCAGTTACGGACAGGTGAACACCGGGGAGCTGTTTTTT. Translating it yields CASSYGQVNTGELFF.

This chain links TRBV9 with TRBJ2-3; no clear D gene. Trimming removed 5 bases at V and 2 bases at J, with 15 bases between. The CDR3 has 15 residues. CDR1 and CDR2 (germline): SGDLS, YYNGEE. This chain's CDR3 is CASSDQRTTTDTQYF. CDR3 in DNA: TGTGCCAGCAGTGACCAACGAACTACCACAGATACGCAGTATTTT.

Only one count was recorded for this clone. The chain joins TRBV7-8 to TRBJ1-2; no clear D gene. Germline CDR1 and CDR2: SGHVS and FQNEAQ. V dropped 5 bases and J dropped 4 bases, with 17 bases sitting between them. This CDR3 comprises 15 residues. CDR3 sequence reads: CASSERTAPIYGYTF. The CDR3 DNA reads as TGTGCCAGCAGCGAGCGGACCGCTCCTATCTATGGCTACACCTTC.

CDR3: CASSDSGSTSYEQYV. The CDR3 DNA follows: TGTGCCAGCAGTGACAGTGGGAGCACCTCCTACGAGCAGTACGTC. V usage is TRBV6-4 and J usage is TRBJ2-7; D possibly corresponds to TRBD2 (5 bases). Per germline, CDR1 MRHNA and CDR2 SNTAGT. V gave up 2 bases and J gave up 0 bases, with 11 bases separating them. This CDR3 is built from 15 residues.

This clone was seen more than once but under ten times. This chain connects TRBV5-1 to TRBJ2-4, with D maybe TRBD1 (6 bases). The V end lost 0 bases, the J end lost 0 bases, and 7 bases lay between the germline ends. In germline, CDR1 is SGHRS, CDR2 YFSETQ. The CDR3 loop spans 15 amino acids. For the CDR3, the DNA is TGCGCCAGCAGCTTGGGAGGGGGAGCCAAAAACATTCAGTACTTC. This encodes CASSLGGGAKNIQYF.

This CDR3 is CASSVEWRGQPQHF. CDR3 coding DNA: TGTGCCAGCAGCGTAGAGTGGCGGGGTCAGCCCCAGCATTTT. The chain recombines TRBV9 with TRBJ1-5; no clear D gene. The V gene lost 0 bases and the J gene lost 6 bases, with 10 bases spanning the gap. The CDR3 contains 14 residues. Germline loops: CDR1 SGDLS, CDR2 YYNGEE.

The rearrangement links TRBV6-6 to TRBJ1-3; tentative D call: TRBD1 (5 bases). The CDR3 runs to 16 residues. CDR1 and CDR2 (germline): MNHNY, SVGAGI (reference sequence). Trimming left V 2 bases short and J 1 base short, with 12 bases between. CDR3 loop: CASSYAQGTSGNTIYF. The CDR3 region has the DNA TGTGCCAGCAGTTACGCGCAGGGTACATCTGGAAACACCATATATTTT.

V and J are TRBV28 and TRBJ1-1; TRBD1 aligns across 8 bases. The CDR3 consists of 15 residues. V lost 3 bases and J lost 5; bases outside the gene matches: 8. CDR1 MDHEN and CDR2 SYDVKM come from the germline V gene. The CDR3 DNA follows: TGTGCCAGCAGTTTCCGAGGACAGGGCGGGACTGAAGCTTTCTTT. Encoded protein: CASSFRGQGGTEAFF.

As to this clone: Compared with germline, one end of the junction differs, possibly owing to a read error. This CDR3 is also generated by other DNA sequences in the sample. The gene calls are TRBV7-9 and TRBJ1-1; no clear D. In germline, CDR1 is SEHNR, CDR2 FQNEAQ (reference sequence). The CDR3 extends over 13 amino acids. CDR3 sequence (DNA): TGTGCCAGCAGCCTAGCAGGAGACACTGAAGCTTTCTTT. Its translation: CASSLAGDTEAFF. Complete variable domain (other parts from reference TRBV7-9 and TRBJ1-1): DTGVSQNPRHKITKRGQNVTFRCDPISEHNRLYWYRQTLGQGPEFLTYFQNEAQLEKSRLLSDRFSAERPKGSFSTLEIQRTEQGDSAMYLCASSLAGDTEAFFGQGTRLTVV.

The CDR3 sequence is CASSFYRELPYEQYF. The CDR3 nucleotides read TGCGCCAGCAGCTTTTATCGGGAGTTACCCTACGAGCAGTACTTC. The chain carries TRBV5-1 and TRBJ2-7, with D tentatively TRBD2 (6 bases). Trimming shortened V by 2 bases and J by 2 bases, and 14 bases separated the two germline ends. Per germline, CDR1 SGHRS and CDR2 YFSETQ. The CDR3 runs 15 residues.

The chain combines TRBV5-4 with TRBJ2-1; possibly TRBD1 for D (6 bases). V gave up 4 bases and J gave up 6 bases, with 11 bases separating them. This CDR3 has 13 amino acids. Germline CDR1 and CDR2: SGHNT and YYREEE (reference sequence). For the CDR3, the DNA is TGTGCCAGCAGCCCCTACAGGGCCAATGAGCAGTTCTTC. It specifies CASSPYRANEQFF.

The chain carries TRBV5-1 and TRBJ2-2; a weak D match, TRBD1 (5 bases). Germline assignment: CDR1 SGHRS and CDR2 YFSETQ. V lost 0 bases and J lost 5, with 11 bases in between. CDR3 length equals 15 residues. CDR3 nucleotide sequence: TGCGCCAGCAGCTTGGAGTCAGGGCGGACCGGGGAGCTGTTTTTT. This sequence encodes CASSLESGRTGELFF.

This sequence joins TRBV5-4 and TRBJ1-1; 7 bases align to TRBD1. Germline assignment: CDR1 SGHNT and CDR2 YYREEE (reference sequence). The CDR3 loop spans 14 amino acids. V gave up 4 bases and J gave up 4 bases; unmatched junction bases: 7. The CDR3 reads CASSQTAGGTEAFF. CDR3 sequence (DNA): TGTGCCAGCAGCCAGACCGCAGGGGGCACTGAAGCTTTCTTT.

The CDR3 sequence: CASRTGLELVGELFF. CDR3 DNA: TGTGCCAGCCGTACAGGACTAGAGTTGGTCGGGGAGCTGTTTTTT. The chain employs TRBV2 and TRBJ2-2; 7 bases are a match to TRBD2. This CDR3 region has 15 residues. CDR1 and CDR2 (germline): SNHLY, FYNNEI. The V segment lost 8 bases and the J segment 7 bases; nucleotides outside the gene matches: 13.

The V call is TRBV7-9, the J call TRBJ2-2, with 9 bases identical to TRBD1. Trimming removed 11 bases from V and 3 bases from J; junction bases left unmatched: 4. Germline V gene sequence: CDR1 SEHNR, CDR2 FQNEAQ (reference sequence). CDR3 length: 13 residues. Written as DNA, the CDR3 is TGTGCCGGTGACAGGGGGGACACCGGGGAGCTGTTTTTT. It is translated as CAGDRGDTGELFF.

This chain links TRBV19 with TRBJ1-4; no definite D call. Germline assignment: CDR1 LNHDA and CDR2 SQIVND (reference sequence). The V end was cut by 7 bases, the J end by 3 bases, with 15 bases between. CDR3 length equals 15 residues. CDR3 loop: CASKAASESNEKLFF. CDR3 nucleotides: TGTGCCAGTAAGGCGGCCTCGGAGTCTAATGAAAAACTGTTTTTT.

The CDR3 DNA reads TGTGCCAGCAGTTTGACTAGCGGGAGCGGGGAGACCCAGTACTTC. Translated, it gives CASSLTSGSGETQYF. The chain employs TRBV28 and TRBJ2-5; 12 positions match TRBD2. The CDR3 consists of 15 residues. Germline values: CDR1 MDHEN, CDR2 SYDVKM. Trimming at V came to 3 bases and at J to 5 bases, leaving 4 bases not matched to a gene.

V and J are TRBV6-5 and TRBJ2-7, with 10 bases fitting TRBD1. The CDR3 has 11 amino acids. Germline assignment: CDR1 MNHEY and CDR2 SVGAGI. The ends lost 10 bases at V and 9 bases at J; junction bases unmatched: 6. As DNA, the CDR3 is TGTGCCACCCGGACAGGGGGTGTGCAGTACGTC. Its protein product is CATRTGGVQYV.

CDR3 sequence (DNA): TGTGCCAGCACGCGGGAAACGGGAAACTACAATGAGCAGTTCTTC. This encodes CASTRETGNYNEQFF. The V gene is TRBV2, the J gene TRBJ2-1, with D perhaps TRBD2 (6 bases). The germline CDR1 and CDR2 sequences are SNHLY and FYNNEI. Trimming removed 7 bases from V and 3 bases from J, with 16 bases in between. This CDR3 comprises 15 residues.

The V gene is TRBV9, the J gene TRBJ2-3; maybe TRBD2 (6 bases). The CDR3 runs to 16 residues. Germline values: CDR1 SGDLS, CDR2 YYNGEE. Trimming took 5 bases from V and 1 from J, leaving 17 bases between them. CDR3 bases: TGTGCCAGCAGTTTACGGGGGTTGGATGGCACAGATACGCAGTATTTT. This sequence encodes CASSLRGLDGTDTQYF.

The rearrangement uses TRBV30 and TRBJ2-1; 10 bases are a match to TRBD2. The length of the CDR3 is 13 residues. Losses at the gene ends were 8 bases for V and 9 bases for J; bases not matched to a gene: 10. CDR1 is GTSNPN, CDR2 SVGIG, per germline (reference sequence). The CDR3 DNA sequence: TGTGCCCGATCTAGCGGGAGAATCAGTGAGCAGTTCTTC. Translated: CARSSGRISEQFF.

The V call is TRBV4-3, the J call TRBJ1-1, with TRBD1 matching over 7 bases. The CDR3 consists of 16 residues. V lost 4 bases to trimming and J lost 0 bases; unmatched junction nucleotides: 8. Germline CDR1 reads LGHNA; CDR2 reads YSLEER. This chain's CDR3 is CASSPGTVTMNTEAFF. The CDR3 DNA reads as TGCGCCAGCAGCCCCGGGACAGTCACTATGAACACTGAAGCTTTCTTT.

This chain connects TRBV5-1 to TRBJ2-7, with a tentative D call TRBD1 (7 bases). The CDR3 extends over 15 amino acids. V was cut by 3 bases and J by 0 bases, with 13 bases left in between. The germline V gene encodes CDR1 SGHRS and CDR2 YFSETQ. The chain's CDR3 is CASSSRGDRSYEQYF. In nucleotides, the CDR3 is TGCGCCAGCAGCTCCAGGGGGGATCGCTCCTACGAGCAGTACTTC.

The CDR3 DNA follows: TGTGCCAGCAGTTTATCGGGTAGCTACGGCTACACCTTC. The encoded protein is CASSLSGSYGYTF. The chain employs TRBV27 and TRBJ1-2; D not certain. Per the germline V gene, CDR1 is MNHEY and CDR2 is SMNVEV (reference sequence). The CDR3 has 13 residues. The ends were cut back, 0 bases at V and 8 bases at J, with 10 bases in the middle.

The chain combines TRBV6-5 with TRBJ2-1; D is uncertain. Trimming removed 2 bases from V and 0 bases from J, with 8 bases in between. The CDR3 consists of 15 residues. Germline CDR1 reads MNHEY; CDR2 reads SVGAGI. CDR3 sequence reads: CASSYGRVSYNEQFF. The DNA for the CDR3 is TGTGCCAGCAGTTACGGTCGGGTCTCCTACAATGAGCAGTTCTTC.

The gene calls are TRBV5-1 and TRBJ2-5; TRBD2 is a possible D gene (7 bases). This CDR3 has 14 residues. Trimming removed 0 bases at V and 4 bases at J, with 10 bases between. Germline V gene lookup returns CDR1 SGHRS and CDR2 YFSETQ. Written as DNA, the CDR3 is TGCGCCAGCAGCTTGGGCGGGGGCTTAGAGACCCAGTACTTC. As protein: CASSLGGGLETQYF. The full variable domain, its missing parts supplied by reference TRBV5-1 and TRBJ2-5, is KAGVTQTPRYLIKTRGQQVTLSCSPISGHRSVSWYQQTPGQGLQFLFEYFSETQRNKGNFPGRFSGRQFSNSRSEMNVSTLELGDSALYLCASSLGGGLETQYFGPGTRLLVL.